This passage covers 3 T cell receptor beta chains from one sample sequenced in a study of shared clonotypes between healthy human individuals. Assay: immunoSEQ multiplex PCR; the TCRdb copy retains only in-frame clones and omits some. In the table there are approximately 530,000 clones, more than 95% of which are singletons. The sequenced material came from naive CD4+ T cells sorted from blood. The sample's subset: CD45RA+ positively selected. The receptor set was obtained from a woman aged 30 to 39 in good health.

This clone has a single count. The chain employs TRBV27 and TRBJ2-1; D is uncertain. Germline-derived CDR1 and CDR2 are MNHEY and SMNVEV (reference sequence). The V gene lost 8 bases and the J gene lost 6 bases, with 14 bases spanning the gap. CDR3 size: 13 residues. CDR3 in DNA: TGTGCCAGCGCCTCCTTGTTTCGCAATGAGCAGTTCTTC. It is translated as CASASLFRNEQFF.

The chain combines TRBV19 with TRBJ1-1, with TRBD1 matching 8 bases. The CDR3 loop spans 13 amino acids. V lost 3 bases and J lost 5; bases outside the gene matches: 2. The germline V gene has CDR1 LNHDA and CDR2 SQIVND (reference sequence). CDR3 residues: CASSMDRETEAFF. CDR3 in DNA: TGTGCCAGTAGTATGGACAGGGAAACTGAAGCTTTCTTT.

This chain connects TRBV27 to TRBJ1-3, with D hard to call. The V end was cut by 3 bases, the J end by 0 bases, with 12 bases between. CDR1 is MNHEY, CDR2 SMNVEV, per germline (reference sequence). CDR3 length: 16 amino acids. CDR3 in DNA: TGTGCCAGCAGTTTCCGGTACAGCAGCTCTGGAAACACCATATATTTT. As protein: CASSFRYSSSGNTIYF.